This TCR beta chain is from a study of T cell repertoires in cytomegalovirus infection. Study-wide background: Indicated by public TCR beta signatures were CMV infection and matching HLA type.

TCRdb reprocessed the reads with MiXCR, giving one entry per CDR3 protein. Of approximately 550,000 distinct CDR3 sequences in the sample, 16% were seen once. Whole-study results and caveats: Carriers of CMV plus the relevant HLA were identified by cumulative public TCR beta family frequency.

The CDR3 runs to 15 residues. Between the trimmed V and J ends, which lost 4 bases and 0 bases, there was a span of 13 bases. Germline CDR1 and CDR2: SEHNR and FQNEAQ (reference sequence). This clonotype was seen ten or more times. Antigen specificity is unknown. The chain recombines TRBV7-9 with TRBJ2-7; no reliable D call. The origin of this receptor is a human donor in good health (CMV status not recorded). Some clones in this sample may be carry-over from other donors' samples. The sequencing input was CD8+ T cells from PBMCs. The CDR3 region has the DNA TGTGCCAGCAGCTCCACCAAATCGATCTCCTACGAGCAGTACTTC. Translation gives CASSSTKSISYEQYF.